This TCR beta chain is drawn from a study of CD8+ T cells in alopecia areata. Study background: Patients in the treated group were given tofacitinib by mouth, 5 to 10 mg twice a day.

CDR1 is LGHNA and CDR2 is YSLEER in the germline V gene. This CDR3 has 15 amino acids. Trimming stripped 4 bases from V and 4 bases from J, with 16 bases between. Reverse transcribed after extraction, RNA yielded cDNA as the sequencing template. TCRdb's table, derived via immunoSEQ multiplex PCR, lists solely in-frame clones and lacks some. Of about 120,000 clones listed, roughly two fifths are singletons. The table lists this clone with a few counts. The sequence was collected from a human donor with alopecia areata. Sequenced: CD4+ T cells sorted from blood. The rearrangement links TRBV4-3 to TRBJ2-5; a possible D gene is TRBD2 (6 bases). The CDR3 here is CASSRIPGDIETQYF. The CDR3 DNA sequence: TGCGCCAGCAGCCGAATCCCGGGAGACATAGAGACCCAGTACTTC.